This entry lists 27 T cell receptor beta chains sequenced from one sample in a study of CD8 T cells in ankylosing spondylitis. Whole-study results and caveats: Characteristic of ankylosing spondylitis blood, it appeared, was a TCR beta motif comprising eight highly homologous variants.

Antigens of these TCRs are unknown. TCRdb reprocessed the 5' RACE reads with MiXCR, giving one entry per CDR3 protein. The table includes hundreds of thousands of distinct CDR3 sequences, roughly 26% detected once. The sequenced sample consisted of blood, either unsorted or a sorted T cell fraction (not recorded which). All receptors derive from a male donor with ankylosing spondylitis.

This clonotype was counted between two and nine times. The rearrangement links TRBV7-6 to TRBJ1-4; D might be TRBD1 (5 bases). Per germline, CDR1 SGHVS and CDR2 FNYEAQ. CDR3 length: 16 amino acids. Trimming removed 5 bases at V and 3 bases at J, with 16 bases between. For the CDR3, the DNA is TGTGCCAGCAGCCCAAAGGCGGGCAGGGCTAATGAAAAACTGTTTTTT. Translating it yields CASSPKAGRANEKLFF.

V is TRBV27 and J is TRBJ2-2; D is tentatively TRBD1 or TRBD2 (5 bases each). CDR3 length: 17 residues. The V end was cut by 7 bases, the J end by 3 bases, with 21 bases between. Germline V gene data show CDR1 as MNHEY and CDR2 as SMNVEV (reference sequence). CDR3 residues: CASKLSVWDLDTGELFF. The CDR3 nucleotides read TGTGCCAGCAAACTATCCGTATGGGACCTAGACACCGGGGAGCTGTTTTTT.

This sequence joins TRBV10-1 and TRBJ2-1; TRBD2 agrees at 11 bases. From germline, CDR1 is WNHNN and CDR2 SYGVQD (reference sequence). The trim removed 3 bases at V and 8 bases at J, leaving 6 bases unmatched. The CDR3 consists of 15 residues. The CDR3 coding sequence is TGCGCCAGCAGTGATGGTGGGACTAGCGGTTATGAGCAGTTCTTC. This codes for CASSDGGTSGYEQFF.

The V call is TRBV6-1, the J call TRBJ1-2; 10 nucleotides agree with TRBD1. CDR1 is MNHNS, CDR2 SASEGT, per germline. The CDR3 is 14 amino acids. The trim removed 5 bases at V and 4 bases at J, leaving 4 bases unmatched. CDR3: CASSTGQGIYGYTF. The DNA for the CDR3 is TGTGCCAGCAGTACGGGACAGGGGATCTATGGCTACACCTTC.

The chain carries TRBV7-2 and TRBJ1-4; no clear D. CDR3 length: 15 amino acids. The ends were cut back, 1 base at V and 4 bases at J, with 10 bases in the middle. Germline loops: CDR1 SGHTA, CDR2 FQGNSA. This CDR3 reads CASSLGRVLNEKLFF. CDR3 nucleotide sequence: TGTGCCAGCAGCTTAGGGCGGGTCCTTAATGAAAAACTGTTTTTT. Together with reference TRBV7-2 and TRBJ1-4, the CDR3 gives the full variable domain: GAGVSQSPSNKVTEKGKDVELRCDPISGHTALYWYRQSLGQGLEFLIYFQGNSAPDKSGLPSDRFSAERTGGSVSTLTIQRTQQEDSAVYLCASSLGRVLNEKLFFGSGTQLSVL.

In this sample, this clonotype turned up a few times. This chain uses TRBV24-1 with TRBJ2-7, with a weak D call TRBD2 (5 bases). The CDR3 is 15 amino acids. Germline CDR1 and CDR2: KGHDR and SFDVKD. Trimming pared 3 bases from V and 5 bases from J, leaving 16 bases between. The CDR3 loop is CATSDESSLFHEQYF. The CDR3 DNA reads as TGTGCCACCAGTGATGAGTCTAGCTTATTCCACGAGCAGTACTTC.

The rearrangement uses TRBV7-2 and TRBJ1-1, with a weak D call TRBD1 (5 bases). The CDR3 extends over 14 amino acids. The germline gives CDR1 SGHTA, CDR2 FQGNSA. Trimming shortened V by 1 base and J by 6 bases, and 12 bases separated the two germline ends. The CDR3 nucleotides read TGTGCCAGCAGCTTAGGTTCCCAAGGGGCTGAAGCTTTCTTT. This sequence encodes CASSLGSQGAEAFF. Drawing the rest from reference TRBV7-2 and TRBJ1-1, the complete variable domain is GAGVSQSPSNKVTEKGKDVELRCDPISGHTALYWYRQSLGQGLEFLIYFQGNSAPDKSGLPSDRFSAERTGGSVSTLTIQRTQQEDSAVYLCASSLGSQGAEAFFGQGTRLTVV.

There are a few counts of this clonotype. The chain has TRBV3-1 and TRBJ2-1; D is uncertain. The V and J ends lost 2 bases and 7 bases respectively, with 6 bases between them. The CDR3 totals 12 residues. CDR1 LGHDT and CDR2 YNNKEL come from the germline V gene (reference sequence). The CDR3 coding sequence is TGTGCCAGCAGCCAAACCCGAAATGAGCAGTTCTTC. As protein: CASSQTRNEQFF.

This chain uses TRBV5-1 with TRBJ2-3; 8 bases match TRBD2. V gave up 4 bases and J gave up 3 bases; unmatched junction bases: 7. CDR1 SGHRS and CDR2 YFSETQ come from the germline V gene. The CDR3 totals 15 residues. CDR3 bases: TGCGCCAGCAGCCCCGGGGGGGAGATGACAGATACGCAGTATTTT. It encodes CASSPGGEMTDTQYF.

This chain joins TRBV12-3 or TRBV12-4 and TRBJ1-4; maybe TRBD1 (6 bases). CDR3 length: 15 residues. The V end was cut by 6 bases, the J end by 8 bases, with 19 bases between. In nucleotides, the CDR3 is TGTGCCAGCAGGCACACAGGGCAAGCTCGGGAAAAACTGTTTTTT. Translating gives CASRHTGQAREKLFF.

The genes are TRBV29-1 and TRBJ2-1; 7 nucleotides match TRBD1. Trimming cost V 7 bases and J 9 bases; bases outside gene matches: 9. The CDR3 consists of 12 residues. The germline V gene encodes CDR1 SQVTM and CDR2 ANQGSEA. CDR3 nucleotides: TGCAGCGCCAGACAGGGCTCCGGTGAGCAGTTCTTC. Its translation: CSARQGSGEQFF.

This chain connects TRBV9 to TRBJ2-1, with D possibly being TRBD1 or TRBD2 (5 bases each). The CDR3 has 13 residues. The ends were cut back, 4 bases at V and 9 bases at J, with 14 bases in the middle. Looked up from germline, CDR1 is SGDLS and CDR2 is YYNGEE. CDR3 DNA: TGTGCCAGCAGCCCCAGGGAGCAGGGTGAGCAGTTCTTC. Protein sequence: CASSPREQGEQFF.

This clonotype was recorded many times. J is TRBJ2-3 and V is TRBV7-2; D not resolved. The CDR3 extends over 13 amino acids. Germline CDR1 SGHTA, CDR2 FQGNSA. Trimming stripped 6 bases from V and 2 bases from J, with 9 bases between. CDR3 nucleotide sequence: TGTGCCAGCAGTCTTCGCCCCACAGATACGCAGTATTTT. Protein sequence: CASSLRPTDTQYF.

This chain connects TRBV29-1 to TRBJ1-2, with 8 bases identical to TRBD1. This CDR3 contains 14 residues. Germline CDR1 and CDR2: SQVTM and ANQGSEA. V gave up 8 bases and J gave up 12 bases; unmatched junction bases: 20. CDR3 DNA sequence: TGCAGCTGCCCTAACAGGCCCCAGGGGGCACCTAACACCTTC. Protein sequence: CSCPNRPQGAPNTF. The full variable domain, rest sourced from reference TRBV29-1 and TRBJ1-2, is SAVISQKPSRDICQRGTSLTIQCQVDSQVTMMFWYRQQPGQSLTLIATANQGSEATYESGFVIDKFPISRPNLTFSTLTVSNMSPEDSSIYLCSCPNRPQGAPNTFGSGTRLTVV.

This chain uses TRBV29-1 with TRBJ1-4, with TRBD1 matching over 8 bases. Germline trimming cut 4 bases from V and 14 bases from J; bases unmatched to any gene: 6. CDR3 length equals 11 residues. Germline assignment: CDR1 SQVTM and CDR2 ANQGSEA. CDR3 loop: CSVAGQGGLFF. DNA of the CDR3: TGCAGCGTTGCTGGACAGGGCGGGCTGTTTTTT.

The rearrangement joins TRBV6-1 to TRBJ1-6; D unresolved. This CDR3 is 14 amino acids long. Germline V gene data show CDR1 as MNHNS and CDR2 as SASEGT. The V gene lost 4 bases and the J gene lost 8 bases, with 12 bases spanning the gap. CDR3 nucleotides: TGTGCCAGCAGTGCCGCCAATGTAGATTCACCCCTCCACTTT. Translation gives CASSAANVDSPLHF.

Ten or more counts support this clonotype. The chain uses TRBV5-1 and TRBJ2-7; D is possibly TRBD1 (6 bases). The CDR3 runs to 14 residues. Trimming took 4 bases from V and 6 from J, leaving 17 bases between them. Germline V gene sequence: CDR1 SGHRS, CDR2 YFSETQ. This CDR3 is CASSDLLQGSEQYF. Here the CDR3 DNA reads TGCGCCAGCAGCGACCTCCTACAGGGTTCCGAGCAGTACTTC.

The chain couples TRBV29-1 to TRBJ1-2; 10 bases are a match to TRBD1. The CDR3 sequence is 14 residues long. Germline lookup yields CDR1 SQVTM and CDR2 ANQGSEA. V trimming: 6 bases; J trimming: 1 base; junction bases outside the gene matches: 5. CDR3 in DNA: TGCAGCGTGACGGGACAGGGGCTTAACTATGGCTACACCTTC. As protein: CSVTGQGLNYGYTF.

This clonotype was seen a few times. The rearrangement joins TRBV14 to TRBJ1-5, with TRBD1 as a possible D gene (6 bases). Germline values: CDR1 SGHDN, CDR2 FVKESK. This CDR3 contains 20 residues. V was trimmed by 6 bases and J by 2 bases, leaving 29 bases between them. CDR3 protein: CASSHRISRELYRGNQPQHF. DNA for the CDR3: TGTGCCAGCAGTCATCGGATAAGCAGGGAGCTCTACAGGGGCAATCAGCCCCAGCATTTT.

This clonotype has just a few counts. This CDR3 reads CASSVSTSGRVADTQYF. DNA of the CDR3: TGTGCCAGCAGCGTTTCGACTAGCGGGAGGGTTGCAGATACGCAGTATTTT. This chain joins TRBV9 and TRBJ2-3, with TRBD2 matching 14 bases. Germline loops: CDR1 SGDLS, CDR2 YYNGEE. The CDR3 consists of 17 residues. V trimming: 2 bases; J trimming: 4 bases; junction bases outside the gene matches: 6.

The chain couples TRBV5-1 to TRBJ1-2, with D possibly matching TRBD1 (6 bases). The CDR3 totals 13 residues. From germline, CDR1 is SGHRS and CDR2 YFSETQ. Trimming removed 3 bases from V and 6 bases from J, with 12 bases in between. The CDR3 DNA is TGCGCCAGCAGCTCTGGACAGCCCCATGGCTACACCTTC. This gives the protein CASSSGQPHGYTF.

Worth noting for this clonotype: Relative to the germline gene, one junction end is altered; a read error may explain this. The CDR3 DNA is TGTTCCAGCAGTTACGTACCGGGAGGGCCAGATACGCAGTATTTT. As protein: CSSSYVPGGPDTQYF. This sequence joins TRBV6-2 or TRBV6-3 and TRBJ2-3; 8 bases match TRBD2. The CDR3 is 15 amino acids. In germline, CDR1 is MNHEY, CDR2 SVGEGT.

V usage is TRBV24-1 and J usage is TRBJ2-1; 9 nucleotides align to TRBD1. Germline V gives CDR1 KGHDR, CDR2 SFDVKD. This CDR3 has 16 residues. With 1 base clipped from V and 6 bases from J, the junction kept 6 bases outside the gene matches. This chain's CDR3 is CATSDLRDRVGNEQFF. The CDR3 DNA reads TGTGCCACCAGTGATTTAAGGGACAGGGTAGGCAATGAGCAGTTCTTC.

This clonotype was recorded a few times. The V call is TRBV24-1, the J call TRBJ2-1; 8 positions match TRBD1. The germline V gene has CDR1 KGHDR and CDR2 SFDVKD. The trim removed 4 bases at V and 2 bases at J, leaving 6 bases unmatched. This CDR3 is 16 amino acids long. CDR3 sequence: CATSEPGTGTYNEQFF. CDR3 DNA sequence: TGTGCCACCAGTGAACCGGGGACAGGTACCTACAATGAGCAGTTCTTC.

This clonotype came up a few times. The J gene is TRBJ2-1, the V gene TRBV12-3 or TRBV12-4; a weak D match, TRBD1 (6 bases). CDR3 length: 12 amino acids. V was clipped by 7 bases and J by 11 bases, with 15 bases between them. CDR3 sequence reads: CASTFRGSKQFF. CDR3 sequence (DNA): TGTGCCAGCACCTTCAGGGGATCTAAGCAGTTCTTC.

This chain links TRBV6-6 with TRBJ2-1, with D possibly being TRBD1 or TRBD2 (5 bases each). CDR1 and CDR2 from the germline V gene are MNHNY and SVGAGI (reference sequence). The length of the CDR3 is 13 residues. CDR3 sequence: CAGSEGPYNEQFF. DNA of the CDR3: TGTGCAGGGTCCGAGGGGCCCTACAATGAGCAGTTCTTC.

CDR3 in DNA: TGTGCCAGCAGCTTAATGTGGGAGACCTACGAGCAGTACTTC. Translated, it gives CASSLMWETYEQYF. The chain combines TRBV7-6 with TRBJ2-7; a possible D gene is TRBD2 (5 bases). The V and J ends lost 2 bases and 2 bases respectively, with 10 bases between them. CDR1 and CDR2 (germline): SGHVS, FNYEAQ. The CDR3 is 14 amino acids.